This is a list of T cell receptor beta chains from one sample in a study of response to subunit inactivated influenza vaccine. In TCRdb, the RT-PCR reads were re-called with MiXCR into one record per CDR3 protein. The profile shows under 200,000 distinct CDR3 sequences, more than 10% of them singletons. This same sample was also part of a study on T cells expressing NK-cell markers.

The sample was CD8+ T cells sorted from PBMCs, taken approximately 12 days after vaccination. The source of these receptors is a middle-aged man who received an inactivated influenza vaccine. Each CDR3 is given with its conserved first and last residue. D genes are given only for firm matches. Clone size is not always given. Where it is, it says once, few, many or a class for expanded clones.

J gene	clone size	D gene	V gene	CDR3 DNA	CDR3 protein
TRBJ2-1	.	TRBD2	TRBV11-1	TGTGCCAGCAGCCAACACCCCGGAGCTAGCGGATCCTACAATGAGCAGTTCTTC	CASSQHPGASGSYNEQFF
TRBJ2-3	many	.	TRBV7-3	TGTGCCAGCAGCTTATTTGGCGGGAATGCAGATACGCAGTATTTT	CASSLFGGNADTQYF
TRBJ2-5	few	TRBD2	TRBV12-3/TRBV12-4	TGTGCCAGCAGTAAACTAGCGGGGGAAGAGACCCAGTACTTC	CASSKLAGEETQYF
TRBJ2-7	few	TRBD1	TRBV28	TGTGCCAGCAGTTTAGGGGGGACAGGGGGCGGCTACGAGCAGTACTTC	CASSLGGTGGGYEQYF
TRBJ2-5	few	TRBD1	TRBV9	TGTGCCAGCAGCGCGTCACAGGGGAGAGAGACCCAGTACTTC	CASSASQGRETQYF
TRBJ1-2	few	TRBD1	TRBV4-3	TGCGCCAGCAGCCAAGATGGGACAGGGGGCAACTATGGCTACACCTTC	CASSQDGTGGNYGYTF
TRBJ2-3	few	.	TRBV7-6	TGTGCCAGCAGCTTAAACTGGGGCTCCCCCACAGATACGCAGTATTTT	CASSLNWGSPTDTQYF
TRBJ2-3	.	.	TRBV11-2	TGTGCCAGCAGCTTCACTAGCTCCCAGGCAGATACGCAGTATTTT	CASSFTSSQADTQYF
TRBJ2-1	medium-sized	.	TRBV29-1	TGCAGCGTTGAGGACCCACCCAACGATGAGCAGTTCTTC	CSVEDPPNDEQFF
TRBJ2-7	few	TRBD2	TRBV9	TGTGCCAGCAGCGTCAGCGGGACTTCCGCCGAGCAGTACTTC	CASSVSGTSAEQYF
TRBJ2-1	.	.	TRBV20-1	TGCAGTGCTAGAGGCCGAGGAAACAATGAGCAGTTCTTC	CSARGRGNNEQFF
TRBJ2-1	many	.	TRBV11-2	TGTGCCAGCAGCTTGGGGGAGGTGCAGTTCTTC	CASSLGEVQFF
TRBJ2-1	.	TRBD1	TRBV7-8	TGTGCCAGCAGCTTGGACAGGGGGGGCAATGAGCAGTTCTTC	CASSLDRGGNEQFF
TRBJ2-7	few	TRBD2	TRBV20-1	TGCAGTGCTAGAGGGGGGACTAGCGGCCTCTACGAGCAGTACTTC	CSARGGTSGLYEQYF
TRBJ2-7	.	.	TRBV7-8	TGTGCCAGCAGCACTACAGGGTCCTCCTACGAGCAGTACTTC	CASSTTGSSYEQYF
TRBJ2-3	many	.	TRBV7-9	TGTGCCAGCAGCTTAGGAGGCAGTCCCCAGTATTTT	CASSLGGSPQYF
TRBJ2-1	.	TRBD1	TRBV20-1	TGCAGTGCTAGGGCGACAGGGGAACTCTTCGATGAGCAGTTCTTC	CSARATGELFDEQFF
TRBJ1-3	few	TRBD1	TRBV4-2	TGTGCCAGCAGCCAGGACAGGGGTTCCCCAGGAAACACCATATATTTT	CASSQDRGSPGNTIYF
TRBJ1-1	many	.	TRBV4-1	TGCGCCAGCAGCCAAGATGTTTTGGGGAACACTGAAGCTTTCTTT	CASSQDVLGNTEAFF
TRBJ1-1	many	.	TRBV12-3/TRBV12-4	TGTGCCAGCAGCCGATCCCGGGAGTGGATCACTGAAGCTTTCTTT	CASSRSREWITEAFF
TRBJ2-7	.	.	TRBV6-2/TRBV6-3	TGTGCCAGCACCTCCCGGGACGGATACTACGAGCAGTACTTC	CASTSRDGYYEQYF
TRBJ2-7	many	.	TRBV20-1	TGCAGTGCTAGAGGGCAGATATGGTTTAACGAGCAGTACTTC	CSARGQIWFNEQYF
TRBJ1-1	.	.	TRBV10-3	TGTGCCATCAGTGACCCCACCCAACAGGGTAGGGCTGAAGCTTTCTTT	CAISDPTQQGRAEAFF
TRBJ1-1	.	TRBD1	TRBV4-1	TGCGCCAGCAGCCAGGGACAGACGAACACTGAAGCTTTCTTT	CASSQGQTNTEAFF
TRBJ2-7	few	.	TRBV2	TGTGCCAGCAGTGAAGGGAGCGGGTACGAGCAGTACTTC	CASSEGSGYEQYF
TRBJ2-5	many	.	TRBV7-8	TGTGCCAGCAGCTTTAGGGGAGCGCAGACCCAGTACTTC	CASSFRGAQTQYF
TRBJ2-7	few	.	TRBV6-2/TRBV6-3	TGTGCCAGCAGTTCCGGGACCCTTTTCGAGCAGTACTTC	CASSSGTLFEQYF
TRBJ1-2	.	.	TRBV30	TGTGCCTGGAGTAGTAGCGGGACACGCTACGACTATGGCTACACCTTC	CAWSSSGTRYDYGYTF
TRBJ1-2	few	.	TRBV28	TGTGCCAGCAGTTTGGGACCAACTGGGTATGGCTACACCTTC	CASSLGPTGYGYTF
TRBJ2-1	few	TRBD2	TRBV27	TGTGCCAGCAGTTTCGTCCTTTCAGCGGGGGCGAACAATGAGCAGTTCTTC	CASSFVLSAGANNEQFF
TRBJ1-1	few	TRBD1	TRBV5-5	TGTGCCAGCAGTTGGATTGGGACAGGGGCTGAAGCTTTCTTT	CASSWIGTGAEAFF
TRBJ2-7	few	.	TRBV4-1	TGCGCCAGCAGCCAAGACCAAATAGGGGAAAGCGAGCAGTACTTC	CASSQDQIGESEQYF
TRBJ2-5	few	.	TRBV4-3	TGCGCCAGCAGCCAGATGGGGGGACTCCAAGAGACCCAGTACTTC	CASSQMGGLQETQYF
TRBJ2-7	few	.	TRBV5-4	TGTGCCAGCAGCTTGGGTGTTGGCGGCTACTACGAGCAGTACTTC	CASSLGVGGYYEQYF
TRBJ2-2	.	.	TRBV20-1	TGCAGTGCTAGTCCAAGGGACCCGAACACCGGGGAGCTGTTTTTT	CSASPRDPNTGELFF
TRBJ1-3	few	.	TRBV9	TGTGCCAGCAGCGGTCAGTGGGGAAACACCATATATTTT	CASSGQWGNTIYF
TRBJ2-1	.	.	TRBV7-6	TGTGCCAGCGCACAGTCCTCCTACAATGAGCAGTTCTTC	CASAQSSYNEQFF
TRBJ1-6	.	TRBD1	TRBV4-3	TGCGCCAGCAGCCGAAGTGGGACAGGAGCTTATAATTCGCCCCTCCACTTT	CASSRSGTGAYNSPLHF
TRBJ2-2	many	.	TRBV4-3	TGCGCCAGCAGCCAAGAGCAGGGACTTTACACCGGGGAGCTGTTTTTT	CASSQEQGLYTGELFF
TRBJ2-1	many	.	TRBV2	TGTGCCAGCAGTGACTACAATGAGCAGTTCTTC	CASSDYNEQFF
TRBJ2-2	.	TRBD1	TRBV6-5	TGTGCCAGCAGTTACGAGACAGGGTACACCGGGGAGCTGTTTTTT	CASSYETGYTGELFF
TRBJ2-2	.	.	TRBV19	TGTGCCAGTAGTATAACGGGTTGGGGCACCGGGGAGCTGTTTTTT	CASSITGWGTGELFF
TRBJ1-5	few	.	TRBV28	TGTGCCAGCAGTTTAGTCGGGGACTATAGCAATCAGCCCCAGCATTTT	CASSLVGDYSNQPQHF
TRBJ1-2	few	TRBD1	TRBV29-1	TGCAGCGTTCCAGGGGGCGTTCGGAATGGCTACACCTTC	CSVPGGVRNGYTF
TRBJ2-3	.	.	TRBV12-3/TRBV12-4	TGTGCCAGCAGTGCAGGGAGCAGGGCGCAGTATTTT	CASSAGSRAQYF
TRBJ2-2	few	.	TRBV6-2/TRBV6-3	TGTGCCAGCAGTTACGGGAGGCTAAGCACCGGGGAGCTGTTTTTT	CASSYGRLSTGELFF
TRBJ1-1	many	.	TRBV24-1	TGTGCCACCAGTGATGGACATTGGAACACTGAAGCTTTCTTT	CATSDGHWNTEAFF
TRBJ2-3	many	TRBD2	TRBV29-1	TGCAGCGTTGTTCGCGGGAGTATCTCAGATACGCAGTATTTT	CSVVRGSISDTQYF
TRBJ2-2	.	.	TRBV9	TGTGCCAGCAGCAATCGGCCAGGGGCGAACACCGGGGAGCTGTTTTTT	CASSNRPGANTGELFF
TRBJ2-7	few	.	TRBV7-9	TGTGCCAGCAGTTTTGACACCCCCTACGAGCAGTACTTC	CASSFDTPYEQYF